The following is a T cell receptor (beta chain) sequence with its context. With 6 bases removed from V and 1 base from J, the gap between germline ends came to 9 bases. Germline V CDR1 and CDR2: KGHSH, LQKENI. The CDR3 extends over 13 amino acids. Researchers used 5'RACE with constant-segment primers to make TCR alpha and TCR beta cDNA libraries that carry sample barcodes and UMIs. TCRdb passed the 5' RACE reads through MiXCR, listing each CDR3 protein once. The sample yields more than 150,000 distinct CDR3 sequences, around 18% seen once. This record belongs to a study of T-cell memory formation after mild COVID-19.

J is TRBJ2-5 and V is TRBV18; D is possibly TRBD2 (5 bases). The TCR was taken from a man between 18 and 29 years old who had mild COVID-19 (a few samples of this study predate the infection). Cell type and time point are not known. Material for sequencing was PBMCs or a T cell subset sorted from them (not recorded which). The CDR3 nucleotides read TGTGCCAGCTCCCCCGGGGTCCAAGAGACCCAGTACTTC. Its translation is CASSPGVQETQYF.